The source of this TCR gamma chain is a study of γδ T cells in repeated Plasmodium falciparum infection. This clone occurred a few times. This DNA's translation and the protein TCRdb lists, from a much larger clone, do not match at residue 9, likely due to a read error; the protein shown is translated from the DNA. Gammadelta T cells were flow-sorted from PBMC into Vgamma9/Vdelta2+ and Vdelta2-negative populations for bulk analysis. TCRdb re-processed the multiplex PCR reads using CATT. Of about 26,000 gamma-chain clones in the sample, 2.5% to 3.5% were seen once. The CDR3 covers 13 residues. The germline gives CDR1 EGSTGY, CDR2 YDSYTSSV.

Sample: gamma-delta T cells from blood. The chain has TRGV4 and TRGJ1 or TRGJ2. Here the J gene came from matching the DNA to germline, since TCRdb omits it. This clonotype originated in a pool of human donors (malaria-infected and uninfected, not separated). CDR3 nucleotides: TGTGCCACCTGGGTCGCCACTTATCATAAGAAACTCTTT. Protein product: CATWVATYHKKLF.